This TCR beta chain came from a study of blood T cells in healthy people across ages. For the study at large: Through template switching, about one barcoded beta molecule was captured per two T cells, as measured in model experiments. Study-wide findings and caveats: Estimates based on one million T cells were treated as lower bounds. Donors of long life had a larger count of naive CD4+ cells and greater diversity than aged donors.

In germline, CDR1 is LGHDT, CDR2 YNNKEL (reference sequence). The CDR3 extends over 15 amino acids. Details on this clonotype: Its target is not known. One junction end disagrees with the germline gene, perhaps due to a read error.

Primed by a sample-barcoded 5' primer and a J-beta primer mix, a second PCR proceeded for 7 to 11 cycles. TCRdb fed the 5' RACE reads into MiXCR, producing one record per CDR3 protein. The sample includes some 1 million distinct CDR3 sequences, 40% to 50% seen only once; the top ten take under 20%. Extraction yielded at least 5 micrograms of total RNA per sample. The chain combines TRBV3-1 with TRBJ2-1; no definite D call. This TCR derives from a woman in her sixties in good health. Sequenced sample: blood. CDR3 sequence (DNA): TGTGCCAGCAGACAAGGAGTAGCCTCCTACAATGAGCAGTTCTTC. Amino acid sequence: CASRQGVASYNEQFF.